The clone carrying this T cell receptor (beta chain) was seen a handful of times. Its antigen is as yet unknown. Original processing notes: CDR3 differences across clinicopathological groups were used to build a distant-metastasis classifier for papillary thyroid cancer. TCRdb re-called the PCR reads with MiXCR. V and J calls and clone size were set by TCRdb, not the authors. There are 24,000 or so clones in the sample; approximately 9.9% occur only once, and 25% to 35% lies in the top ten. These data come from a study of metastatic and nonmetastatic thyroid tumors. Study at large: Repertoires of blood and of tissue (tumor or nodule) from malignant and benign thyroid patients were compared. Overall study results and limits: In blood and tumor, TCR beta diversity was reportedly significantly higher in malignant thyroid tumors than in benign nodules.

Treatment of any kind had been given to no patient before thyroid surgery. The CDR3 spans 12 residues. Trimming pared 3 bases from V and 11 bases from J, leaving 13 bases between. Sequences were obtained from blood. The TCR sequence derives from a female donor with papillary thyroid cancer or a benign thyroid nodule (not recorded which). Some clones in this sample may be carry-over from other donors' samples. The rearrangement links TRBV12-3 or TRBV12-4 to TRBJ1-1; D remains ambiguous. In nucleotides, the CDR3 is TGTGCCAGCAGTTTCGGGGTTGGGAGGGCTTTCTTT. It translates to CASSFGVGRAFF.